Listed here are 32 T cell receptor beta chains from one sample, sequenced in a study of T cells expressing NK-cell markers. TCRdb re-called the 5' RACE reads and catalogs CDR3 proteins one per entry, DNA excluded. The sample data list about 540,000 distinct CDR3 sequences. Sequencing was carried out using blood T cells: a sorted CD56 or NKG2C T cell subset, CD4+ or CD8+ T cells, or bulk PBMC T cells (not recorded which). The receptors were sampled from a man between 18 and 29 years old in good health.

This rearrangement joins TRBV9 to TRBJ2-5; the TRBD2 assignment by TCRdb is unverifiable without DNA. The CDR3 contains 16 residues. CDR1 is SGDLS and CDR2 is YYNGEE in the germline V gene. Here the CDR3 reads CASSVGTSGRIETQYF.

The gene calls are TRBV28 and TRBJ1-6; TCRdb indicates TRBD1, and absent DNA this call remains unverified. Germline assignment: CDR1 MDHEN and CDR2 SYDVKM. The CDR3 is made up of 13 amino acids. The CDR3 region is CASSRGLNSPLHF.

J is TRBJ2-3 and V is TRBV20-1. The CDR3 runs 15 residues. CDR1 is DFQATT and CDR2 is SNEGSKA in the germline V gene (reference sequence). This CDR3 is CSATHQERSTDTQYF.

The gene calls are TRBV18 and TRBJ2-7; TCRdb's D call, TRBD1, is unchecked because there is no DNA. From germline, CDR1 is KGHSH and CDR2 LQKENI. This CDR3 comprises 16 residues. The CDR3 spells CASSPPVGQVNDEQYF.

J is TRBJ2-6 and V is TRBV12-3 or TRBV12-4. The CDR3 runs to 15 residues. The CDR3 protein is CASSAAEAGANVLTF.

The chain has TRBV4-2 and TRBJ2-3. The CDR3 extends over 13 amino acids. CDR1 LGHNA and CDR2 YNFKEQ come from the germline V gene. CDR3 region: CASSQESQNTQYF.

The rearrangement links TRBV4-3 to TRBJ2-1. The V gene's germline CDR1 is LGHNA and CDR2 YSLEER. This CDR3 is built from 16 residues. The CDR3 sequence: CASSQETYGWPNEQFF.

J is TRBJ1-6 and V is TRBV28; TCRdb outputs TRBD1, but without DNA this stays unchecked. The CDR3 runs 14 residues. Germline V gene data show CDR1 as MDHEN and CDR2 as SYDVKM. CDR3 amino acids: CASSIGQPNSPLHF.

This chain uses TRBV18 with TRBJ2-7; checking the TCRdb D call of TRBD1 is not possible without DNA. The CDR3 length is 16 residues. Germline CDR1 is KGHSH and CDR2 is LQKENI. The CDR3: CASSPVAGQGTYEQYF.

Here the CDR3 reads CASGPTATNEKLFF. The chain has TRBV7-9 and TRBJ1-4. Germline V gives CDR1 SEHNR, CDR2 FQNEAQ (reference sequence). This CDR3 contains 14 residues.

The gene calls are TRBV7-2 and TRBJ2-7. From germline, CDR1 is SGHTA and CDR2 FQGNSA. The CDR3 covers 15 residues. This CDR3 reads CASSYRSVNSYEQYF.

The V gene is TRBV4-3, the J gene TRBJ2-5; TCRdb calls TRBD2, which cannot be checked without DNA. Germline CDR1 and CDR2: LGHNA and YSLEER. This CDR3 has 17 amino acids. CDR3: CASSQDIGGSEQETQYF.

The V and J genes are TRBV3-1 and TRBJ1-6. The V gene's germline CDR1 is LGHDT and CDR2 YNNKEL (reference sequence). The length of the CDR3 is 15 residues. CDR3 region: CASSQGGVHNSPLHF.

The V and J genes are TRBV7-8 and TRBJ1-1. The germline V gene encodes CDR1 SGHVS and CDR2 FQNEAQ. The CDR3 length is 14 residues. The CDR3 sequence: CASRSTTKYTEAFF.

J is TRBJ2-3 and V is TRBV20-1; TCRdb selects TRBD2, and the lack of DNA leaves this call unchecked. Germline V gives CDR1 DFQATT, CDR2 SNEGSKA (reference sequence). The CDR3 is made up of 15 amino acids. The CDR3 sequence is CSAPRSPTTTDTQYF.

This chain joins TRBV7-3 and TRBJ2-6. The CDR3 runs 16 residues. The germline CDR1 and CDR2 sequences are SGHTA and FQGTGA. The CDR3 here is CASSLSGSSGANVLTF.

The chain carries TRBV7-9 and TRBJ2-2; the D gene TCRdb calls, TRBD2, cannot be checked with no DNA. Germline values: CDR1 SEHNR, CDR2 FQNEAQ (reference sequence). CDR3 length: 16 residues. The CDR3 reads CASSLQAGENTGELFF.

The chain carries TRBV5-6 and TRBJ2-7; TCRdb names TRBD2, which stays unverified in the absence of DNA. Per germline, CDR1 SGHDT and CDR2 YYEEEE. This CDR3 comprises 16 residues. The CDR3 region is CASSFWTSGSQYEQYF.

The CDR3 sequence is CACISGTGSLEQYF. This chain uses TRBV30 with TRBJ2-7; TCRdb calls TRBD1, which cannot be checked without DNA. Germline V lookup: CDR1 GTSNPN, CDR2 SVGIG (reference sequence). This CDR3 spans 14 amino acids.

The chain combines TRBV9 with TRBJ2-5; TCRdb's assignment of TRBD2 cannot be checked, as there is no DNA. The germline V gene has CDR1 SGDLS and CDR2 YYNGEE. This CDR3 spans 15 amino acids. CDR3 region: CASTVAAGGQETQYF.

The CDR3 here is CAWTEGGFHGELFF. The V gene is TRBV30, the J gene TRBJ2-2; TCRdb designates TRBD2, a call that cannot be tested without DNA. From germline, CDR1 is GTSNPN and CDR2 SVGIG (reference sequence). The CDR3 covers 14 residues.

J is TRBJ2-1 and V is TRBV12-3 or TRBV12-4. This CDR3 has 13 residues. The CDR3 loop reads CASSLVGGSEQFF.

The chain carries TRBV7-8 and TRBJ2-1; TCRdb selects TRBD2, and the lack of DNA leaves this call unchecked. Germline CDR1 reads SGHVS; CDR2 reads FQNEAQ. This CDR3 contains 15 residues. The CDR3 spells CASSLAAGDWNEQFF.

The V gene is TRBV7-9, the J gene TRBJ1-1. The CDR3 loop spans 16 amino acids. Germline values: CDR1 SEHNR, CDR2 FQNEAQ (reference sequence). This CDR3 reads CASSLGGRGRGTEAFF.

V gene TRBV12-3 or TRBV12-4 combines with J gene TRBJ2-7; TCRdb's D gene call, TRBD2, goes unchecked for lack of DNA. The CDR3 loop spans 15 amino acids. The CDR3 is CASRTLAGGPYEQYF.

Here the CDR3 reads CASSPDRGHGYTF. V and J are TRBV18 and TRBJ1-2; the TCRdb D gene call, TRBD1, has no DNA to confirm it. From germline, CDR1 is KGHSH and CDR2 LQKENI. This CDR3 region has 13 residues. The full variable domain, its missing parts supplied by reference TRBV18 and TRBJ1-2, is NAGVMQNPRHLVRRRGQEARLRCSPMKGHSHVYWYRQLPEEGLKFMVYLQKENIIDESGMPKERFSAEFPKEGPSILRIQQVVRGDSAAYFCASSPDRGHGYTFGSGTRLTVV.

The CDR3 protein is CASSPHQDTETQYF. The chain combines TRBV12-3 or TRBV12-4 with TRBJ2-5. The CDR3 extends over 14 amino acids.

The genes are TRBV4-2 and TRBJ2-1. Germline CDR1 reads LGHNA; CDR2 reads YNFKEQ. The CDR3 extends over 14 amino acids. The CDR3 loop reads CASSLSNLNNEQFF.

The chain carries TRBV6-1 and TRBJ2-5; lacking DNA, the TRBD1 call made by TCRdb goes unchecked. This CDR3 comprises 14 residues. CDR1 is MNHNS, CDR2 SASEGT, per germline. The CDR3 protein is CASRKIQGSETHYF.

The chain combines TRBV4-3 with TRBJ2-1; TCRdb selects TRBD1, and the lack of DNA leaves this call unchecked. The germline CDR1 and CDR2 sequences are LGHNA and YSLEER. The CDR3 consists of 16 residues. The CDR3 sequence: CASSQGSRATYNEQFF.

J is TRBJ2-7 and V is TRBV27; no DNA is available, so the TRBD2 call from TCRdb remains unchecked. Germline V lookup: CDR1 MNHEY, CDR2 SMNVEV (reference sequence). The CDR3 is 17 residues long. The CDR3 sequence is CASSTHRTSGDSYEQYF.

The chain uses TRBV7-9 and TRBJ2-7; with no DNA, the TCRdb D assignment of TRBD1 cannot be verified. CDR3 length: 16 amino acids. Per germline, CDR1 SEHNR and CDR2 FQNEAQ (reference sequence). CDR3 sequence: CASSSSRTGDNYEQYF. The full variable domain, in which reference TRBV7-9 and TRBJ2-7 provide the parts outside the CDR3, is DTGVSQNPRHKITKRGQNVTFRCDPISEHNRLYWYRQTLGQGPEFLTYFQNEAQLEKSRLLSDRFSAERPKGSFSTLEIQRTEQGDSAMYLCASSSSRTGDNYEQYFGPGTRLTVT.